The 26 T cell receptor beta chains below come from one sample, sequenced in a study of blood T cell repertoires in COVID-19. Generated by immunoSEQ multiplex PCR, the TCRdb table keeps only in-frame clones and is missing some. The sample contains roughly 50,000 clones, 90% to 95% of which appear only once. Specimen: peripheral blood. These receptor sequences come from a man aged 45 to 65 with acute or convalescent COVID-19.

CDR3 region: CASSRTGGPLDGYTF. The CDR3 coding sequence is TGTGCCAGCTCTCGAACAGGGGGCCCCTTGGATGGCTACACCTTC. This chain links TRBV18 with TRBJ1-2; 9 nucleotides match TRBD1. Germline lookup yields CDR1 KGHSH and CDR2 LQKENI. The CDR3 sequence is 15 residues long. J was trimmed by 6 bases and V by 6 bases; bases with no gene match: 11.

This chain connects TRBV7-2 to TRBJ2-7, with TRBD1 matching over 7 bases. The junction had 7 bases not matched to a gene; V was cut back by 5 bases and J by 6 bases. The CDR3 sequence is 13 residues long. Per germline, CDR1 SGHTA and CDR2 FQGNSA. CDR3 loop: CASSPRGTVEQYF. DNA of the CDR3: TGTGCCAGCAGCCCACGTGGGACAGTCGAGCAGTACTTC.

This chain links TRBV7-2 with TRBJ2-5, with 11 bases fitting TRBD2. V dropped 1 base and J dropped 2; count of bases not matched to a gene: 3. The CDR3 has 16 residues. Germline V gene lookup returns CDR1 SGHTA and CDR2 FQGNSA. The DNA for the CDR3 is TGTGCCAGCAGCTTAGGCGGGACTAGCGGACAAGAGACCCAGTACTTC. This gives the protein CASSLGGTSGQETQYF.

The rearrangement links TRBV5-1 to TRBJ2-5; a weak D match, TRBD2 (5 bases). The V gene's germline CDR1 is SGHRS and CDR2 YFSETQ. This CDR3 is 16 amino acids long. Trimming left V 4 bases short and J 7 bases short, with 23 bases between. This chain's CDR3 is CASSQDPSDGSGTQYF. The DNA for the CDR3 is TGCGCCAGCAGCCAAGACCCTTCGGACGGAAGCGGGACCCAGTACTTC. Combining the CDR3 with reference TRBV5-1 and TRBJ2-5 gives the whole variable domain KAGVTQTPRYLIKTRGQQVTLSCSPISGHRSVSWYQQTPGQGLQFLFEYFSETQRNKGNFPGRFSGRQFSNSRSEMNVSTLELGDSALYLCASSQDPSDGSGTQYFGPGTRLLVL.

The chain recombines TRBV12-5 with TRBJ1-2; D perhaps matches TRBD1 (5 bases). Looked up from germline, CDR1 is LGHNT and CDR2 is FRNRAP. V lost 4 bases, J lost 6 bases, and 9 bases lay in between. There are 12 residues in the CDR3. The CDR3 DNA reads as TGTGCTAGTGGTTCTGGGGCGCATGGCTACACCTTC. It codes for CASGSGAHGYTF.

This chain uses TRBV19 with TRBJ1-2; 7 bases line up with TRBD1. CDR3 length: 15 residues. Trimming took 7 bases from V and 10 from J; bases not matched to a gene: 18. Germline CDR1 and CDR2: LNHDA and SQIVND (reference sequence). The CDR3 loop reads CASIPRGGQVGIYTF. The CDR3 bases are TGTGCCAGTATTCCGAGGGGAGGACAGGTCGGCATCTACACCTTC.

The chain uses TRBV24-1 and TRBJ2-5; 8 nucleotides agree with TRBD1. This CDR3 region has 16 residues. Losses at the gene ends were 4 bases for V and 4 bases for J; bases not matched to a gene: 10. Germline V gives CDR1 KGHDR, CDR2 SFDVKD. The CDR3 protein is CATSDRDRSVGETQYF. The CDR3 bases are TGTGCCACCAGTGACCGGGACAGGTCAGTAGGAGAGACCCAGTACTTC.

V and J are TRBV7-9 and TRBJ1-5; D may be TRBD1 (5 bases). V was cut by 5 bases and J by 4 bases, with 12 bases left in between. Germline lookup yields CDR1 SEHNR and CDR2 FQNEAQ (reference sequence). The CDR3 has 14 residues. This chain's CDR3 is CASSTDSWNQPQHF. Here the CDR3 DNA reads TGTGCCAGCAGCACTGACAGTTGGAATCAGCCCCAGCATTTT.

The chain has TRBV4-1 and TRBJ1-6; 8 positions agree with TRBD1. Per the germline V gene, CDR1 is MGHRA and CDR2 is YSYEKL. V shed 1 base, J shed 6 bases, and the junction held 11 bases outside the gene matches. The CDR3 totals 18 residues. CDR3 coding DNA: TGCGCCAGCAGCCAAGCCCTTACGGACAGGGCTTTTAATTCACCCCTCCACTTT. Protein sequence: CASSQALTDRAFNSPLHF.

This rearrangement joins TRBV6-5 to TRBJ1-2, with 7 bases fitting TRBD1. The germline V gene has CDR1 MNHEY and CDR2 SVGAGI. The V gene end was trimmed by 6 bases and the J gene end by 4 bases; junction bases not matched to a gene: 8. The CDR3 covers 14 residues. CDR3 coding DNA: TGTGCCAGCAGCACAGGGGTCCAACCCTATGGCTACACCTTC. Protein: CASSTGVQPYGYTF.

The chain recombines TRBV15 with TRBJ2-7; 7 positions match TRBD2. V shed 3 bases, J shed 2 bases, and the junction held 10 bases outside the gene matches. This CDR3 has 16 residues. Germline-derived CDR1 and CDR2 are LNHNV and YYDKDF (reference sequence). CDR3 nucleotide sequence: TGTGCCACCAGCAGTGAATCTAGCGGTTTTACCTACGAGCAGTACTTC. This translates into CATSSESSGFTYEQYF.

The CDR3 DNA sequence: TGTGCCAGTCGACTAGTTGGTGAGCAGTACTTC. Its protein is CASRLVGEQYF. The rearrangement uses TRBV2 and TRBJ2-7; D possibly corresponds to TRBD2 (6 bases). V shed 9 bases and J shed 7 bases, with 13 bases lying between them. Germline CDR1 reads SNHLY; CDR2 reads FYNNEI. The CDR3 is 11 residues long.

Regarding this clone: The junction shows a germline mismatch at one end, possibly a read error. V is TRBV5-4 and J is TRBJ2-7; 8 bases are shared with TRBD1. Germline V gives CDR1 SGHNT, CDR2 YYREEE (reference sequence). The CDR3 spans 13 residues. The CDR3 nucleotides read TGTACCAGCAGCTTGGACAGGGCATACGAGCAGTACTTC. It yields the protein CTSSLDRAYEQYF.

The chain couples TRBV28 to TRBJ2-7; possibly TRBD2 for D (7 bases). The V end was cut by 1 base, the J end by 0 bases, with 13 bases between. Germline V gene lookup returns CDR1 MDHEN and CDR2 SYDVKM. This CDR3 region has 16 residues. The CDR3 is CASSLSRGLVSYEQYF. As DNA, the CDR3 is TGTGCCAGCAGTTTATCGCGGGGGCTCGTCTCCTACGAGCAGTACTTC.

V usage is TRBV5-1 and J usage is TRBJ2-3, with D hard to call. CDR1 is SGHRS and CDR2 is YFSETQ in the germline V gene. With 4 bases removed from V and 1 base from J, the gap between germline ends came to 16 bases. CDR3 length equals 16 residues. CDR3 sequence (DNA): TGCGCCAGCAGCCCCTCGCTCGTGACTGGCACAGATACGCAGTATTTT. It translates to CASSPSLVTGTDTQYF.

The J gene is TRBJ2-6, the V gene TRBV24-1; 7 nucleotides match TRBD2. V gave up 2 bases and J gave up 2 bases; unmatched junction bases: 5. The CDR3 is 17 residues long. CDR1 is KGHDR and CDR2 is SFDVKD in the germline V gene. Written as DNA, the CDR3 is TGTGCCACCAGTGATTCCCTGGGAGGGACTGGGGCCAACGTCCTGACTTTC. Translation: CATSDSLGGTGANVLTF.

The genes are TRBV7-9 and TRBJ1-5; D unclear. Trimming took off 1 base at V and 4 bases at J, with 5 bases between the two ends. This CDR3 contains 13 residues. CDR1 is SEHNR, CDR2 FQNEAQ, per germline (reference sequence). The CDR3 nucleotides read TGTGCCAGCAGCTTAGGAGCGAATCAGCCCCAGCATTTT. Its translation: CASSLGANQPQHF.

V is TRBV18 and J is TRBJ1-1; 7 bases are shared with TRBD1. CDR3 size: 17 residues. J gave up 0 bases and V 6 bases, and 13 bases lay outside the gene matches. CDR1 KGHSH and CDR2 LQKENI come from the germline V gene. CDR3 protein: CASSRGQSLSLNTEAFF. CDR3 coding DNA: TGTGCCAGCTCGCGGGGACAGTCTCTATCCCTGAACACTGAAGCTTTCTTT.

The rearrangement uses TRBV7-8 and TRBJ2-3; D perhaps matches TRBD1 (6 bases). V was shortened by 3 bases and J by 8 bases, with 9 bases between the two germline ends. Germline lookup yields CDR1 SGHVS and CDR2 FQNEAQ. This CDR3 is built from 12 residues. The CDR3 DNA follows: TGTGCCAGCAGCTTCCTAGGGGGTACGCAGTATTTT. Translated: CASSFLGGTQYF.

V usage is TRBV7-8 and J usage is TRBJ2-3, with D tentatively TRBD2 (5 bases). CDR1 is SGHVS and CDR2 is FQNEAQ in the germline V gene. V lost 5 bases to trimming and J lost 2 bases, with 14 bases between them. The CDR3 extends over 15 amino acids. The CDR3 loop reads CASSPHSRDTDTQYF. CDR3 DNA: TGTGCCAGCAGCCCCCATAGCCGGGACACAGATACGCAGTATTTT.

The chain employs TRBV18 and TRBJ1-4; 10 bases are shared with TRBD1. Germline V lookup: CDR1 KGHSH, CDR2 LQKENI. V lost 1 base and J lost 6; bases outside the gene matches: 8. The CDR3 sequence is 17 residues long. CDR3 residues: CASSPLRTGGLHEKLFF. In DNA form, the CDR3 reads TGTGCCAGCTCACCACTGAGGACAGGGGGACTACATGAAAAACTGTTTTTT.

V and J are TRBV11-3 and TRBJ1-4; TRBD1 matches at 10 bases. The CDR3 length is 16 residues. J gave up 5 bases and V 2 bases, and 5 bases lay outside the gene matches. CDR1 is SGHNT and CDR2 is YENEEA in the germline V gene. The CDR3 here is CASSLRTGGSNEKLFF. CDR3 bases: TGTGCCAGCAGCTTAAGGACAGGGGGTTCAAATGAAAAACTGTTTTTT.

The chain is built from TRBV29-1 and TRBJ2-1, with TRBD2 matching over 11 bases. V was clipped by 7 bases and J by 7 bases; unmatched bases: 12. Per germline, CDR1 SQVTM and CDR2 ANQGSEA. This CDR3 has 15 residues. The CDR3 protein is CSGGLAAFLENEQFF. As DNA, the CDR3 is TGCAGCGGGGGACTAGCGGCTTTTCTGGAGAATGAGCAGTTCTTC.

The chain uses TRBV11-2 and TRBJ2-7; 7 nucleotides agree with TRBD1. The CDR3 is 13 residues long. Germline values: CDR1 SGHAT, CDR2 FQNNGV. The V and J ends lost 2 bases and 3 bases, in that order; junction bases with no gene match: 1. The CDR3 DNA reads TGTGCCAGCAGCTTAACAGGGGTCTACGAGCAGTACTTC. The encoded protein is CASSLTGVYEQYF.

The chain recombines TRBV6-6 with TRBJ1-1; the match to TRBD1 covers 7 bases. The CDR3 consists of 14 residues. The ends lost 6 bases at V and 3 bases at J; junction bases unmatched: 7. The germline V gene has CDR1 MNHNY and CDR2 SVGAGI (reference sequence). CDR3 protein: CASSRTGADTEAFF. The CDR3 bases are TGTGCCAGCAGCCGTACAGGGGCGGACACTGAAGCTTTCTTT.

This clone was seen a few times. This chain joins TRBV13 and TRBJ1-4; TRBD1 is a possible D gene (6 bases). Germline V gives CDR1 PRHDT, CDR2 FYEKMQ (reference sequence). The CDR3 is 16 residues long. V gave up 6 bases and J gave up 8 bases, with 22 bases separating them. The CDR3 region has the DNA TGTGCCAGCAGTCACAGGGAGCCCCTCGGGGGGGAAAAACTGTTTTTT. This gives the protein CASSHREPLGGEKLFF.